Listed below are T cell receptor beta chains from one sample, sequenced in a study of T cells in Graves' hyperthyroidism and ophthalmopathy. TCRdb processed the multiplex PCR reads anew with MiXCR; each CDR3 protein has one entry. The sample includes approximately 870,000 distinct CDR3 sequences, 38% of them seen just once. Source material: blood. These receptors came from a man between 18 and 35 years old with Graves' hyperthyroidism. Both conserved end residues are part of each CDR3. D genes are given only for firm matches. Clone size is shown for a subset of rows, as once, few, many or a class of expanded clone.

j_gene: TRBJ1-1; d_gene: -; abundance: -; v_gene: TRBV9; CDR3nt: TGTGCCAGCAGCCAAAGCACCCACACTGAAGCTTTCTTT; CDR3aa: CASSQSTHTEAFF
j_gene: TRBJ2-2; d_gene: -; abundance: -; v_gene: TRBV10-3; CDR3nt: TGTGCCATCAGTGATGGGGGCTCCGGGGAGCTGTTTTTT; CDR3aa: CAISDGGSGELFF
j_gene: TRBJ1-4; d_gene: TRBD1; abundance: once; v_gene: TRBV20-1; CDR3nt: TGCAGTGCCGGACTCCGACAGGGGGGAGAAAAACTGTTTTTT; CDR3aa: CSAGLRQGGEKLFF
j_gene: TRBJ2-5; d_gene: -; abundance: many; v_gene: TRBV29-1; CDR3nt: TGCAGCCTCTCCAGGCGAGGAGAGACCCAGTACTTC; CDR3aa: CSLSRRGETQYF
j_gene: TRBJ1-1; d_gene: -; abundance: -; v_gene: TRBV7-6; CDR3nt: TGTGCCAGCCTGGGTGGCGCTTTCTTT; CDR3aa: CASLGGAFF
j_gene: TRBJ1-4; d_gene: -; abundance: -; v_gene: TRBV6-1; CDR3nt: TGTGCCAGCAGACTCATCGCAACTAATGAAAAACTGTTTTTT; CDR3aa: CASRLIATNEKLFF
j_gene: TRBJ2-6; d_gene: -; abundance: few; v_gene: TRBV5-4; CDR3nt: TGTGCCAGCAGCTTCGGGAGCTCTGGGGCCAACGTCCTGACTTTC; CDR3aa: CASSFGSSGANVLTF
j_gene: TRBJ2-7; d_gene: -; abundance: -; v_gene: TRBV5-1; CDR3nt: TGCGCCAGCAGCCAAGAGACCGGCTACAAGCAGTACTTC; CDR3aa: CASSQETGYKQYF
j_gene: TRBJ1-5; d_gene: -; abundance: -; v_gene: TRBV4-3; CDR3nt: TGCGCCAGCAGCCAAGATCTCAGTGGTGTTGGCAATCAGCCCCAGCATTTT; CDR3aa: CASSQDLSGVGNQPQHF
j_gene: TRBJ2-5; d_gene: -; abundance: few; v_gene: TRBV20-1; CDR3nt: TGCAGTGCTAGTCTCGGGCAGGCTCAAGAGACCCAGTACTTC; CDR3aa: CSASLGQAQETQYF
j_gene: TRBJ1-3; d_gene: -; abundance: many; v_gene: TRBV29-1; CDR3nt: TGCAGCGTTGCGGGAGAGGGAAACACCATATATTTT; CDR3aa: CSVAGEGNTIYF
j_gene: TRBJ1-1; d_gene: -; abundance: few; v_gene: TRBV6-6; CDR3nt: TGTGCCAGCAGTGCTGCAGCGGCGGAAGCTTTCTTT; CDR3aa: CASSAAAAEAFF
j_gene: TRBJ1-5; d_gene: -; abundance: -; v_gene: TRBV4-3; CDR3nt: TGCGCCAGCAGCCCCCTCGCGCTCCATGGGCCCCAGCATTTT; CDR3aa: CASSPLALHGPQHF
j_gene: TRBJ2-5; d_gene: TRBD2; abundance: -; v_gene: TRBV6-5; CDR3nt: TGTGCCAGCAGCAACCGACTAGCGGGGGGTCAGACCCAGTACTTC; CDR3aa: CASSNRLAGGQTQYF
j_gene: TRBJ2-7; d_gene: TRBD1; abundance: many; v_gene: TRBV7-9; CDR3nt: TGTGCCAGCAGCTTGACAGGGGACGGCGAGCAGTACTTC; CDR3aa: CASSLTGDGEQYF
j_gene: TRBJ1-4; d_gene: TRBD1; abundance: -; v_gene: TRBV7-9; CDR3nt: TGTGCCAGCAGCTTCTACTCGACAGGGAATGAAAAACTGTTTTTT; CDR3aa: CASSFYSTGNEKLFF
j_gene: TRBJ2-2; d_gene: -; abundance: -; v_gene: TRBV20-1; CDR3nt: TGCAGTGCTAGAGAAGCCCCCGGGGAGCTGTTTTTT; CDR3aa: CSAREAPGELFF
j_gene: TRBJ1-1; d_gene: -; abundance: -; v_gene: TRBV9; CDR3nt: TGTGCTAGCAGCGTAGACCCGGGGATCAAGGTGAACACTGAAGCTTTCTTT; CDR3aa: CASSVDPGIKVNTEAFF
j_gene: TRBJ2-7; d_gene: -; abundance: many; v_gene: TRBV12-3/TRBV12-4; CDR3nt: TGTGCCAGCAGTACTAGACAGTACGAGCAGTACTTC; CDR3aa: CASSTRQYEQYF